This T cell receptor beta chain was captured by sequencing in a study of CD8+ T cells in alopecia areata. The overall study: Each day, treated patients took oral tofacitinib twice, at 5 to 10 mg per dose.

cDNA prepared by RNA extraction and subsequent reverse transcription served as the template for sequencing. Clones were sequenced by immunoSEQ multiplex PCR, and TCRdb holds only the in-frame ones, with some missing. The table shows about 250,000 clones, with about 62% occurring only once. V lost 5 bases, J lost 4 bases, and 6 bases lay in between. The CDR3 is made up of 12 amino acids. Germline V gives CDR1 GTSNPN, CDR2 SVGIG (reference sequence). Treatment denoted: oral pan-JAK inhibitor, 5-10 mg twice daily. Alopecia areata patients had lesional scalp punch biopsies and peripheral blood taken from them.

The source of this sequence is a human donor with alopecia areata. Here the sequenced sample was CD4+ T cells sorted from blood, taken at week 52, from a patient treated with tofacitinib. V gene TRBV30 combines with J gene TRBJ2-6; no firm D call. The CDR3 is CAWGMGANVLTF. The CDR3 region has the DNA TGTGCCTGGGGAATGGGGGCCAACGTCCTGACTTTC. Based on the CDR3 plus reference TRBV30 and TRBJ2-6, the full variable domain is SQTIHQWPATLVQPVGSPLSLECTVEGTSNPNLYWYRQAAGRGLQLLFYSVGIGQISSEVPQNLSASRPQDRQFILSSKKLLLSDSGFYLCAWGMGANVLTFGAGSRLTVL.